This record concerns one T cell receptor (beta chain) sequence. Its recognized antigen is unknown. One base away there is no much larger clone; base qualities are not given. The source of the sample is a study of blood T cell repertoires in COVID-19 (dated by TCRdb to the early 2020s). At the level of the whole study: The collaborator samples originated in the United States, Italy and Spain and spanned the acute and convalescent phases of COVID-19. Samples were obtained from the ongoing ImmuneRACE study (first 160 participants) and from 1,254 subjects provided by 6 global collaborators. The material from the prospective study consisted of cDNA or gDNA derived from T cells, B-cell-depleted T cells, or PBMCs. Nearly every sample came with metadata listing a de-identified subject ID, COVID-19 status, age in years and sex. The dataset comprised deeply sampled blood TCRbeta repertoires from subjects exposed to, actively infected with, or recovered from COVID-19. Where available, HLA class I and class II types were obtained from metadata supplied by the sample provider rather than from assay-based typing. The repertoires were made available in a free public database intended to serve as a resource for research on the immune response to SARS-CoV-2. Summary of the overall study and its limitations: The quantity of clinical and demographic metadata differed by source and by participant and was supplied without curation.

TCRbeta CDR3 regions were amplified from genomic DNA using the immunoSEQ Assay, a bias-controlled multiplex PCR. Regarding the original processing steps: The number of nucleated cells in each sample was estimated by amplification of reference gene primers within the assay. Sequence reads were collapsed and filtered to measure the absolute abundance of every unique TCRbeta CDR3 rearrangement. For each sample, productive Simpson clonality was calculated as the square root of Simpson's diversity index across productive rearrangements. TCRdb obtained this table from immuneACCESS and retained in-frame rearrangements with V and J assigned. These tables miss some clones; where compared with another copy, unresolved V genes account for less than half of the shortfall, and the remainder is unexplained. From that table come the V and J calls and clone size; the DNA was used to work out D and trimming. Recorded for this sample are tens of thousands of clones; about nine tenths of them occurred a single time. The ten largest clones take up 10% of the sample.

Per the germline V gene, KGHSH is the CDR1 and LQKENI is the CDR2. The CDR3 runs 14 residues from the cysteine to the phenylalanine. The only DNA kept is the CDR3, 42 bases in frame from the first base. The junction carries 9 bases between V and J, which are trimmed by 1 base and 5 bases respectively. Each collaborating institution followed its own protocols to collect whole blood in K2EDTA tubes. For TCRbeta analysis, collaborators shipped samples in one of three forms: frozen whole blood, isolated PBMCs, or DNA extracted from either of those sample types. This sequence originates from a human donor with acute or convalescent COVID-19. The donor label of this sample is uncertain. The V and J segments used are TRBV18 and TRBJ1-5; the D region possibly corresponds to TRBD1 (5 bases align). The sequenced sample consisted of peripheral blood. The DNA is as follows: TGTGCCAGCTCACCACAAGGAGGGGATCAGCCCCAGCATTTT. The translation is CASSPQGGDQPQHF.